This passage covers 25 T cell receptor beta chains from one sample sequenced in a study of CD8 T cells in Susac syndrome. RNA amounts of about 0.5 to 1 ug underwent reverse transcription with random hexamers. TCRdb used MiXCR to reprocess the immunoSEQ multiplex PCR reads, holding one entry per CDR3 protein. The table has 110,000 to 150,000 distinct CDR3 sequences, 95% seen once. The sample comprised CD4+ T cells from PBMCs. Every receptor here comes from a human donor with Susac syndrome.

This clonotype has just one count. The chain carries TRBV6-5 and TRBJ1-1, with D uncertain. This CDR3 spans 15 amino acids. V gave up 2 bases and J gave up 0 bases, with 10 bases separating them. CDR1 MNHEY and CDR2 SVGAGI come from the germline V gene. In DNA, the CDR3 is TGTGCCAGCAGTTACGACCCGAGTATGAACACTGAAGCTTTCTTT. Translated: CASSYDPSMNTEAFF.

The genes are TRBV9 and TRBJ2-2, with 8 bases fitting TRBD2. CDR3 length equals 16 residues. CDR1 SGDLS and CDR2 YYNGEE come from the germline V gene. V lost 4 bases to trimming and J lost 0 bases; unmatched junction nucleotides: 5. The CDR3 DNA reads as TGTGCCAGCAGCCCTCACGGGGGGGCGAACACCGGGGAGCTGTTTTTT. Encoded protein: CASSPHGGANTGELFF.

The rearrangement joins TRBV20-1 to TRBJ2-7; 12 nucleotides align to TRBD2. Germline CDR1 and CDR2: DFQATT and SNEGSKA (reference sequence). The V segment lost 1 base and the J segment 2 bases; nucleotides outside the gene matches: 24. CDR3 length: 22 amino acids. The CDR3 DNA is TGCAGTGCTAGAGCCCTGGGAAAGGCTAGCGGGAGGGTCTTAACGCCAACCTACGAGCAGTACTTC. Amino acids: CSARALGKASGRVLTPTYEQYF.

V gene TRBV29-1 combines with J gene TRBJ2-1; TRBD2 matches 9 bases. Germline V gene lookup returns CDR1 SQVTM and CDR2 ANQGSEA. The CDR3 consists of 17 residues. J was trimmed by 0 bases and V by 4 bases; bases with no gene match: 10. DNA for the CDR3: TGCAGCGTTGTACGGGCTAGCGGGACAAGCTCCTACAATGAGCAGTTCTTC. As protein: CSVVRASGTSSYNEQFF.

The rearrangement joins TRBV28 to TRBJ2-3; D unclear. CDR3 length: 12 residues. Between the trimmed V and J ends, which lost 8 bases and 6 bases, there was a span of 12 bases. The V gene's germline CDR1 is MDHEN and CDR2 SYDVKM. CDR3 sequence: CASRPERDTQYF. CDR3 nucleotides: TGTGCCAGCCGACCAGAGAGGGATACGCAGTATTTT.

This chain uses TRBV5-1 with TRBJ2-5; D possibly uses TRBD1 or TRBD2 (6 bases each). With 6 bases removed from V and 1 base from J, the gap between germline ends came to 13 bases. This CDR3 comprises 14 residues. CDR1 is SGHRS and CDR2 is YFSETQ in the germline V gene. The CDR3 bases are TGCGCCAGCAATTACGGGGGCATCCAAGAGACCCAGTACTTC. Translated: CASNYGGIQETQYF. Full variable domain (outside the CDR3, taken from reference TRBV5-1 and TRBJ2-5): KAGVTQTPRYLIKTRGQQVTLSCSPISGHRSVSWYQQTPGQGLQFLFEYFSETQRNKGNFPGRFSGRQFSNSRSEMNVSTLELGDSALYLCASNYGGIQETQYFGPGTRLLVL.

The rearrangement joins TRBV3-1 to TRBJ2-7; D may match TRBD1 or TRBD2 (5 bases each). Trimming took 5 bases from V and 7 from J, leaving 9 bases between them. The CDR3 is 11 residues long. The germline gives CDR1 LGHDT, CDR2 YNNKEL (reference sequence). DNA for the CDR3: TGTGCCAGCAGCACTAGGGGTGAGCAGTACTTC. This encodes CASSTRGEQYF.

This chain connects TRBV7-9 to TRBJ2-7; D is undetermined. Germline V lookup: CDR1 SEHNR, CDR2 FQNEAQ (reference sequence). Trimming removed 5 bases at V and 0 bases at J, with 8 bases between. The CDR3 is made up of 13 amino acids. CDR3: CASSRWGSYEQYF. As DNA, the CDR3 is TGTGCCAGCAGCCGGTGGGGCTCCTACGAGCAGTACTTC.

The chain has TRBV23-1 and TRBJ1-6; 7 nucleotides line up with TRBD1. Being an ORF, TRBV23-1 has a function that is uncertain. V gave up 6 bases and J gave up 6 bases; unmatched junction bases: 14. The CDR3 is 17 residues long. The CDR3 spells CASRYRGRHIFNSPLHF. The CDR3 DNA sequence: TGCGCCAGCAGATACAGGGGACGCCACATTTTTAATTCACCCCTCCACTTT.

In DNA, the CDR3 is TGTGCCAGCAGCCAATGGCGGGGGACGAGTCAGCCCCAGCATTTT. Translated, it gives CASSQWRGTSQPQHF. The chain combines TRBV16 with TRBJ1-5; the D gene is possibly TRBD1 (5 bases). The ends were cut back, 1 base at V and 6 bases at J, with 13 bases in the middle. Germline-derived CDR1 and CDR2 are KGHSY and FQNENV. The CDR3 totals 15 residues.

The chain joins TRBV5-4 to TRBJ1-1, with TRBD1 identical over 10 bases. The germline V gene encodes CDR1 SGHNT and CDR2 YYREEE (reference sequence). There are 16 residues in the CDR3. Unmatched junction bases numbered 11, after V lost 2 bases and J lost 7 bases. The CDR3 DNA sequence: TGTGCCAGCAGCTTAAGGGGACAGGGGCAATACGGTGAAGCTTTCTTT. Encoded protein: CASSLRGQGQYGEAFF.

The rearrangement links TRBV7-2 to TRBJ2-5, with D tentatively TRBD2 (6 bases). V lost 3 bases, J lost 1 base, and 12 bases lay in between. The CDR3 consists of 15 residues. CDR1 is SGHTA, CDR2 FQGNSA, per germline. The CDR3 protein is CASSFTGLLQETQYF. CDR3 coding DNA: TGTGCCAGCAGCTTTACGGGACTCCTCCAAGAGACCCAGTACTTC.

V gene TRBV4-1 combines with J gene TRBJ2-4; the D gene is possibly TRBD1 (5 bases). This CDR3 comprises 15 residues. Germline V gives CDR1 MGHRA, CDR2 YSYEKL. V was shortened by 4 bases and J by 3 bases, with 13 bases between the two germline ends. The CDR3 DNA reads TGCGCCAGCAGCCGCCTGACAGTGGACAAAAACATTCAGTACTTC. It codes for CASSRLTVDKNIQYF.

V gene TRBV2 combines with J gene TRBJ2-7; 7 bases fit TRBD1. Unmatched junction bases numbered 6, after V lost 8 bases and J lost 2 bases. CDR1 SNHLY and CDR2 FYNNEI come from the germline V gene. The CDR3 has 13 residues. The CDR3 reads CASGMTGTYEQYF. The CDR3 region has the DNA TGTGCCAGCGGTATGACAGGGACCTACGAGCAGTACTTC.

The chain is built from TRBV7-2 and TRBJ2-7, with 14 bases fitting TRBD2. Germline-derived CDR1 and CDR2 are SGHTA and FQGNSA. CDR3 size: 16 residues. The V and J ends lost 5 bases and 6 bases, in that order; junction bases with no gene match: 9. The CDR3 sequence: CASSPTGTSGSLEQYF. The CDR3 nucleotides read TGTGCCAGCAGCCCTACTGGGACTAGCGGGAGTCTCGAGCAGTACTTC.

The chain recombines TRBV20-1 with TRBJ2-1, with D maybe TRBD1 (5 bases). Trimming shortened V by 3 bases and J by 6 bases, and 12 bases separated the two germline ends. The V gene's germline CDR1 is DFQATT and CDR2 SNEGSKA (reference sequence). The CDR3 loop spans 13 amino acids. CDR3 sequence: CSARGLGVNEQFF. DNA for the CDR3: TGCAGTGCTAGGGGTTTAGGGGTCAATGAGCAGTTCTTC.

In its sample, this clonotype was seen once. For the CDR3, the DNA is TGCAGCGTGGGGGGAGGTGGGCGAGCCACAGATACGCAGTATTTT. This codes for CSVGGGGRATDTQYF. V is TRBV29-1 and J is TRBJ2-3; maybe TRBD2 (6 bases). Deletions cut 6 bases from V and 2 bases from J, with 18 bases between. The length of the CDR3 is 15 residues. The germline V gene has CDR1 SQVTM and CDR2 ANQGSEA.

The V and J genes are TRBV29-1 and TRBJ2-2, with D possibly TRBD1 on 6 matching bases. The V and J ends lost 7 bases and 3 bases respectively, with 15 bases between them. The CDR3 contains 14 residues. CDR1 is SQVTM and CDR2 is ANQGSEA in the germline V gene. CDR3 amino acids: CSGHDRFYTGELFF. Written as DNA, the CDR3 is TGCAGCGGGCACGACAGGTTCTACACCGGGGAGCTGTTTTTT.

The V gene is TRBV2, the J gene TRBJ1-2; D uncertain. CDR3 length: 14 amino acids. Germline CDR1 is SNHLY and CDR2 is FYNNEI. V lost 6 bases and J lost 1, with 12 bases in between. The CDR3 reads CASRVPGNNYGYTF. CDR3 sequence (DNA): TGTGCCAGCAGGGTACCAGGCAATAACTATGGCTACACCTTC.

The chain uses TRBV28 and TRBJ1-1; perhaps TRBD1 as D (5 bases). There are 15 residues in the CDR3. Trimming took 5 bases from V and 1 from J, leaving 14 bases between them. Germline CDR1 reads MDHEN; CDR2 reads SYDVKM. The CDR3 here is CASSLRDLQNTEAFF. CDR3 DNA: TGTGCCAGCAGTCTCCGGGACCTACAGAACACTGAAGCTTTCTTT. The full variable domain, in which reference TRBV28 and TRBJ1-1 provide the parts outside the CDR3, is DVKVTQSSRYLVKRTGEKVFLECVQDMDHENMFWYRQDPGLGLRLIYFSYDVKMKEKGDIPEGYSVSREKKERFSLILESASTNQTSMYLCASSLRDLQNTEAFFGQGTRLTVV.

The V and J genes are TRBV27 and TRBJ2-3; TRBD1 matches at 10 bases. This CDR3 is built from 15 residues. The trim removed 6 bases at V and 4 bases at J, leaving 7 bases unmatched. CDR1 is MNHEY, CDR2 SMNVEV, per germline (reference sequence). CDR3 amino acids: CASSPGQGRPDTQYF. The CDR3 DNA sequence: TGTGCCAGCAGCCCGGGACAGGGGCGACCAGATACGCAGTATTTT.

A single count supports this clonotype. The chain joins TRBV20-1 to TRBJ2-1; a weak D match, TRBD2 (5 bases). This CDR3 comprises 14 residues. Per germline, CDR1 DFQATT and CDR2 SNEGSKA (reference sequence). Trimming took 2 bases from V and 4 from J, leaving 12 bases between them. The CDR3 sequence: CSARPGLGYNEQFF. In nucleotides, the CDR3 is TGCAGTGCTAGACCAGGACTGGGTTACAATGAGCAGTTCTTC.

The genes are TRBV28 and TRBJ2-7; TRBD1 matches at 7 bases. V was pared by 10 bases and J by 7 bases, with 16 bases of the junction left unmatched. The CDR3 has 14 residues. Germline V gives CDR1 MDHEN, CDR2 SYDVKM. CDR3 amino acids: CATSPRQGVREQYF. CDR3 nucleotides: TGTGCCACCTCCCCCCGGCAGGGGGTGAGGGAGCAGTACTTC.

The V call is TRBV28, the J call TRBJ1-1; possible D gene TRBD1, 5 bases. The CDR3 loop spans 12 amino acids. V was pared by 3 bases and J by 9 bases, with 11 bases between. Germline assignment: CDR1 MDHEN and CDR2 SYDVKM. The CDR3 loop reads CASSLGPKKAFF. CDR3 DNA sequence: TGTGCCAGCAGTTTGGGGCCTAAAAAAGCTTTCTTT.

The chain combines TRBV25-1 with TRBJ2-4, with D maybe TRBD2 (5 bases). Germline V gene data show CDR1 as MGHDK and CDR2 as SYGVNS. V was trimmed by 8 bases and J by 0 bases, leaving 17 bases between them. The length of the CDR3 is 16 residues. Written as DNA, the CDR3 is TGTGCCAGCGAGGGCCGCGGATCCCTAGCCAAAAACATTCAGTACTTC. Amino acid sequence: CASEGRGSLAKNIQYF.